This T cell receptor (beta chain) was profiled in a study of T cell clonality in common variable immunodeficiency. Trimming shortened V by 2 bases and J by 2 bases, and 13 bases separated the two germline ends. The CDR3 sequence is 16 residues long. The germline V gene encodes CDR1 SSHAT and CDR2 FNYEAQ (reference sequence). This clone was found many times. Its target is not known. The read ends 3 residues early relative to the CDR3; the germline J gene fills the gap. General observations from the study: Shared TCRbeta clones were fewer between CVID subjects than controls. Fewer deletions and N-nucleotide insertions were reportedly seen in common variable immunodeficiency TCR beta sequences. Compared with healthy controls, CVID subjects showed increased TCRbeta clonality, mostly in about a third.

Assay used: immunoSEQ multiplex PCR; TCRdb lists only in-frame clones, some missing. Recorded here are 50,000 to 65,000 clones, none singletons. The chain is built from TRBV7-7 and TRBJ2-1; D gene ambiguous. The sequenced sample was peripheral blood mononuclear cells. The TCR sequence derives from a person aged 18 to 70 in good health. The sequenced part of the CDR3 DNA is TGTGCCAGCAGCTTATCGAGATCAGTCCCCTACAATGAG. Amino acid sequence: CASSLSRSVPYNE. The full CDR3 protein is CASSLSRSVPYNEQFF.